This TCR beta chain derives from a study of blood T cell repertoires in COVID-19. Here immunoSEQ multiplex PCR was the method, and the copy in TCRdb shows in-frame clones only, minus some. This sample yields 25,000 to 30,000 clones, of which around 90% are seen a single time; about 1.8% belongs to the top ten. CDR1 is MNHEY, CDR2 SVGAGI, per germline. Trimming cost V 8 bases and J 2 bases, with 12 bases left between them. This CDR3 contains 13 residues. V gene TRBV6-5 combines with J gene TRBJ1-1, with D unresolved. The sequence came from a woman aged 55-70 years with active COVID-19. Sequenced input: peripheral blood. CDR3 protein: CASRFSPNTEAFF. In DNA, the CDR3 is TGTGCCAGCCGGTTCTCCCCTAACACTGAAGCTTTCTTT.